The clone carrying this T cell receptor beta chain has a single count. Antigen specificity is unknown. Trimming left V 6 bases short and J 9 bases short, with 20 bases between. The CDR3 extends over 13 amino acids. Germline V gives CDR1 GTSNPN, CDR2 SVGIG (reference sequence). Measured with immunoSEQ multiplex PCR; TCRdb has only the in-frame clones, and not every one. Found here are 35,000 to 50,000 clones, 80% to 95% of them singletons; the top ten hold just under 6.5%. This sample is drawn from a study of brain T cells in children with intractable seizures. Study results and caveats: Pre- and post-surgery blood differed in depth, so pre-surgery absences may be undersampling. Only CDR3 sequence similarity suggested viral specificity, without known HCMV serostatus.

Only cases whose brain tissue showed the highest T cell transcript signatures were sequenced. At least one anti-epileptic drug was given before surgery. The clonotype comes from a girl aged 2 to 9 with tuberous sclerosis and intractable seizures. The sample here was peripheral blood, taken at surgery. This chain links TRBV30 with TRBJ2-5; D unresolved. The CDR3, as DNA: TGTGCCTGTAGATATTTAGGGCTGGCGGCCCAGTACTTC. Protein product: CACRYLGLAAQYF. The full variable domain, with the rest looked up from reference TRBV30 and TRBJ2-5, is SQTIHQWPATLVQPVGSPLSLECTVEGTSNPNLYWYRQAAGRGLQLLFYSVGIGQISSEVPQNLSASRPQDRQFILSSKKLLLSDSGFYLCACRYLGLAAQYFGPGTRLLVL.